This T cell receptor beta chain derives from a study of STAT5B mutations in CD4+ large granular lymphocyte leukemia. Sequencing used immunoSEQ multiplex PCR; TCRdb keeps in-frame clones, though not all of them. The sample lists about 35,000 clones; around 80% were seen once. Germline V lookup: CDR1 SEHNR, CDR2 FQNEAQ (reference sequence). The CDR3 runs 14 residues. The V end lost 1 base, the J end lost 7 bases, and 13 bases lay between the germline ends. This clone has a single count. This receptor was taken from a human donor in good health. The chain couples TRBV7-9 to TRBJ1-2; D gene uncertain. The sequencing input was CD4+ T cells from blood buffy coats. This CDR3 is CASSLGRASSGYTF. DNA of the CDR3: TGTGCCAGCAGCTTAGGAAGAGCCTCCAGTGGCTACACCTTC. Full variable domain (missing parts from reference TRBV7-9 and TRBJ1-2): DTGVSQNPRHKITKRGQNVTFRCDPISEHNRLYWYRQTLGQGPEFLTYFQNEAQLEKSRLLSDRFSAERPKGSFSTLEIQRTEQGDSAMYLCASSLGRASSGYTFGSGTRLTVV.